These 18 T cell receptor beta chains came from one sample sequenced in a study of cytomegalovirus exposure and HLA in healthy donors. PCR primers comprised 60 Vbeta and 13 Jbeta primers. Assay used: immunoSEQ multiplex PCR; TCRdb lists only in-frame clones, some missing. Its table lists 100,000 to 150,000 clones. Specimen: PBMCs. These receptors all come from a woman aged 40 to 50 in good health and CMV-seropositive.

Turning to this clone: The same CDR3 arises from other DNA sequences in this sample as well. The chain joins TRBV13 to TRBJ2-1; 7 bases are a match to TRBD2. Germline loops: CDR1 PRHDT, CDR2 FYEKMQ (reference sequence). The CDR3 totals 16 residues. With V trimmed by 0 bases and J by 0 bases, 2 bases remained unmatched. In nucleotides, the CDR3 is TGTGCCAGCAGCTTAGGCGGCGGGAGCTCCTACAATGAGCAGTTCTTC. It encodes CASSLGGGSSYNEQFF.

The chain links TRBV28 to TRBJ2-2; 16 nucleotides line up with TRBD2. Germline lookup yields CDR1 MDHEN and CDR2 SYDVKM. Unmatched junction bases numbered 1, after V lost 0 bases and J lost 6 bases. This CDR3 has 17 residues. CDR3 protein: CASSLWGLAGGPGELFF. The CDR3 DNA reads TGTGCCAGCAGTTTATGGGGACTAGCGGGAGGGCCCGGGGAGCTGTTTTTT.

The genes are TRBV7-3 and TRBJ2-1, with TRBD1 matching 8 bases. The V and J ends lost 5 bases and 3 bases, in that order; junction bases with no gene match: 6. The CDR3 extends over 15 amino acids. Germline-derived CDR1 and CDR2 are SGHTA and FQGTGA. The DNA for the CDR3 is TGTGCCAGCAGCCTCGACAGGGGAGGCTACAATGAGCAGTTCTTC. Encoded protein: CASSLDRGGYNEQFF.

This chain uses TRBV4-1 with TRBJ2-5; 8 bases agree with TRBD2. The tail of the sequence fits TRBJ2-7 better, so the J call may be wrong. This CDR3 region has 18 residues. Germline CDR1 reads MGHRA; CDR2 reads YSYEKL. The CDR3 protein is CASSLQRTTSERHYEQYF. DNA of the CDR3: TGCGCCAGCAGCCTGCAACGCACGACTAGCGAGCGTCACTACGAGCAGTACTTC.

V and J are TRBV19 and TRBJ1-5; 10 bases fit TRBD1. Germline V gives CDR1 LNHDA, CDR2 SQIVND (reference sequence). Trimming cost V 4 bases and J 0 bases; bases outside gene matches: 15. CDR3 length: 20 residues. The CDR3 bases are TGTGCCAGTAGTACACCCGGGACAGGGGTTTCCCGGCGTAGCAATCAGCCCCAGCATTTT. Protein product: CASSTPGTGVSRRSNQPQHF.

The chain is built from TRBV6-5 and TRBJ2-5; D is unresolved. V was clipped by 4 bases and J by 1 base, with 10 bases between them. This CDR3 is 14 amino acids long. Germline values: CDR1 MNHEY, CDR2 SVGAGI. The CDR3 is CASSSPRSQETQYF. As DNA, the CDR3 is TGTGCCAGCAGTTCCCCGCGAAGCCAAGAGACCCAGTACTTC.

This sequence joins TRBV9 and TRBJ1-6, with D unresolved. With 6 bases removed from V and 9 bases from J, the gap between germline ends came to 19 bases. The CDR3 has 15 residues. Germline V CDR1 and CDR2: SGDLS, YYNGEE. In nucleotides, the CDR3 is TGTGCCAGCAACAATGAGGCCTCAATTTCTTCACCCCTCCACTTT. Protein sequence: CASNNEASISSPLHF.

This rearrangement joins TRBV7-3 to TRBJ2-3; maybe TRBD1 (6 bases). Trimming removed 5 bases at V and 0 bases at J, with 12 bases between. Germline loops: CDR1 SGHTA, CDR2 FQGTGA. The CDR3 length is 15 residues. The CDR3 reads CASSPQGTSTDTQYF. In DNA form, the CDR3 reads TGTGCCAGCAGCCCGCAGGGGACCAGCACAGATACGCAGTATTTT.

This sequence joins TRBV7-9 and TRBJ2-7, with 7 nucleotides matching TRBD1. Per germline, CDR1 SEHNR and CDR2 FQNEAQ (reference sequence). Trimming cost V 4 bases and J 8 bases; bases outside gene matches: 5. This CDR3 spans 12 amino acids. The CDR3: CASSSLQGQQYF. In DNA form, the CDR3 reads TGTGCCAGCAGCTCGTTACAGGGGCAGCAGTACTTC.

This chain connects TRBV28 to TRBJ2-3; D is uncertain. V dropped 6 bases and J dropped 7 bases, with 8 bases sitting between them. CDR3 size: 11 residues. Germline CDR1 is MDHEN and CDR2 is SYDVKM. CDR3: CASSFSNTQYF. CDR3 coding DNA: TGTGCCAGCAGCTTCTCTAATACGCAGTATTTT.

The rearrangement joins TRBV7-8 to TRBJ2-7; TRBD1 matches at 8 bases. Germline V gene data show CDR1 as SGHVS and CDR2 as FQNEAQ. Germline trimming cut 4 bases from V and 5 bases from J; bases unmatched to any gene: 10. CDR3 length: 15 amino acids. CDR3 loop: CASSSHRTGINEQYF. The CDR3 nucleotides read TGTGCCAGCAGCTCCCACAGGACAGGGATCAACGAGCAGTACTTC. Based on the CDR3 plus reference TRBV7-8 and TRBJ2-7, the full variable domain is GAGVSQSPRYKVAKRGQDVALRCDPISGHVSLFWYQQALGQGPEFLTYFQNEAQLDKSGLPSDRFFAERPEGSVSTLKIQRTQQEDSAVYLCASSSHRTGINEQYFGPGTRLTVT.

The chain carries TRBV28 and TRBJ1-4; TRBD1 might be the D (6 bases). This CDR3 contains 14 residues. Deletions cut 7 bases from V and 4 bases from J, with 13 bases between. Germline V gene sequence: CDR1 MDHEN, CDR2 SYDVKM. CDR3: CASTPAQGNEKLFF. In DNA form, the CDR3 reads TGTGCCAGCACCCCGGCACAGGGTAATGAAAAACTGTTTTTT.

The chain recombines TRBV4-3 with TRBJ1-1; possible D gene TRBD1, 6 bases. V gave up 1 base and J gave up 6 bases, with 15 bases separating them. This CDR3 is 15 amino acids long. Germline CDR1 LGHNA, CDR2 YSLEER. The CDR3, as DNA: TGCGCCAGCAGCCAAGCGACAGGCCTTATGGCTGAAGCTTTCTTT. Its translation: CASSQATGLMAEAFF.

The J gene is TRBJ2-7, the V gene TRBV4-1, with D possibly matching TRBD1 (6 bases). V shed 4 bases and J shed 0 bases, with 16 bases lying between them. Germline V gene lookup returns CDR1 MGHRA and CDR2 YSYEKL. The CDR3 sequence is 16 residues long. The CDR3 DNA reads TGCGCCAGCAGCCGGGAAGGACAGCAGAGCTCCTACGAGCAGTACTTC. Translating gives CASSREGQQSSYEQYF.

This rearrangement joins TRBV11-2 to TRBJ1-2; 10 bases line up with TRBD1. The germline gives CDR1 SGHAT, CDR2 FQNNGV. The length of the CDR3 is 12 residues. Trimming at V came to 9 bases and at J to 8 bases, leaving 6 bases not matched to a gene. The CDR3 DNA reads TGTGCCAGTGCGACAGGGGGCTGGGGCTACACCTTC. Encoded protein: CASATGGWGYTF.

The chain recombines TRBV25-1 with TRBJ1-1; D might be TRBD1 (6 bases). V lost 4 bases and J 0 bases, leaving 15 bases between the germline ends. The CDR3 has 16 amino acids. Germline V CDR1 and CDR2: MGHDK, SYGVNS. The CDR3 reads CASSAPRDTLNTEAFF. CDR3 DNA sequence: TGTGCCAGCAGTGCCCCCCGGGACACCTTGAACACTGAAGCTTTCTTT.

The V and J genes are TRBV7-9 and TRBJ1-2; 8 bases match TRBD1. Germline lookup yields CDR1 SEHNR and CDR2 FQNEAQ (reference sequence). The CDR3 is made up of 15 amino acids. Trimming cost V 7 bases and J 4 bases; bases outside gene matches: 11. CDR3 residues: CASTLGSGGAYGYTF. The CDR3 DNA sequence: TGTGCCAGCACCTTGGGGTCAGGGGGCGCCTATGGCTACACCTTC.

The gene calls are TRBV15 and TRBJ1-5; unclear D gene. V gave up 0 bases and J gave up 0 bases, with 9 bases separating them. Germline CDR1 reads LNHNV; CDR2 reads YYDKDF (reference sequence). The CDR3 length is 16 residues. The CDR3 DNA reads TGTGCCACCAGCAGAGATACAACATATAGCAATCAGCCCCAGCATTTT. Translated: CATSRDTTYSNQPQHF.